This TCR beta chain was sequenced during a study of post-analysis software for immune sequencing data. Study at large: There were relapsing-remitting, secondary progressive and progressive-relapsing multiple sclerosis among the disease courses included. Study-wide results and caveats: Four or five TRBV segments occurring more often in patients than controls included TRBV5-6, TRBV5-1 and TRBV20-1. Comparison with controls showed significantly lower normalized Chao1 diversity in multiple sclerosis patients.

CDR1 SQVTM and CDR2 ANQGSEA come from the germline V gene. The CDR3 sequence is 13 residues long. Deletions cut 0 bases from V and 4 bases from J, with 9 bases between. TCR beta cDNA libraries had unique molecular identifiers. Approximately 500,000 cDNA molecules were obtained from about 1 to 10 million T cells. Using its own MiXCR run on the PCR reads, TCRdb lists one record per CDR3 protein. The sample contains 550,000 to 700,000 distinct CDR3 sequences, around 40% of which appear only once. On this clonotype: Its antigen is currently unknown.

The sequence was collected from a girl between 10 and 17 years old with multiple sclerosis. This sequence joins TRBV29-1 and TRBJ1-2; the D gene is possibly TRBD1 (5 bases). Sequences were obtained from blood. CDR3 amino acids: CSVEDRASYGYTF. CDR3 coding DNA: TGCAGCGTTGAAGACAGGGCATCCTATGGCTACACCTTC.